The clone carrying this TCR beta chain was seen only once. This specimen comes from a study of blood T cell repertoires in COVID-19. Study background: T cells, B-cell-depleted T cells, or PBMCs supplied cDNA or gDNA.

Trimming took 7 bases from V and 9 from J; bases not matched to a gene: 13. Germline V CDR1 and CDR2: ENHRY, SYGVKD. This CDR3 spans 14 amino acids. The method was immunoSEQ multiplex PCR; TCRdb's version includes in-frame clones alone and lacks a portion of them. The sample carries about 220,000 clones, about 88% recorded once. The study counted Cohort 3 donors as recovered given two negative PCRs, clearance, or symptom resolution. V is TRBV10-3 and J is TRBJ2-5; TRBD2 agrees at 8 bases. Sequenced material: PBMCs or T cells enriched from blood (not recorded which). This receptor was identified in a woman in her twenties or thirties who had recovered from COVID-19. The CDR3 is CAIKSGGAGEAQYF. The CDR3 nucleotides read TGTGCCATCAAGTCCGGGGGGGCCGGGGAGGCCCAGTACTTC.